These 9 T cell receptor beta chains were sequenced from one sample in a study of CD8 T cells in Susac syndrome. The RNA, roughly 0.45 to 1 ug, was put through reverse transcription using random hexamers. TCRdb recomputed calls from the immunoSEQ multiplex PCR reads with MiXCR, one row per CDR3 protein. The sample has 250,000 to 350,000 distinct CDR3 sequences; about 85% are singletons. The specimen sequenced was CD8+ T cells from PBMCs. Every receptor here comes from a human donor with multiple sclerosis.

The CDR3 sequence is CASSSTTSGRAGTEQYF. The CDR3 nucleotides are TGTGCCAGCAGCTCTACGACTAGCGGGAGGGCCGGAACCGAGCAGTACTTC. This chain links TRBV7-9 with TRBJ2-7; 14 bases match TRBD2. V lost 4 bases to trimming and J lost 6 bases; unmatched junction nucleotides: 11. Germline-derived CDR1 and CDR2 are SEHNR and FQNEAQ (reference sequence). The CDR3 has 17 amino acids. The variable domain in full, with the rest retrieved from reference TRBV7-9 and TRBJ2-7, is DTGVSQNPRHKITKRGQNVTFRCDPISEHNRLYWYRQTLGQGPEFLTYFQNEAQLEKSRLLSDRFSAERPKGSFSTLEIQRTEQGDSAMYLCASSSTTSGRAGTEQYFGPGTRLTVT.

In DNA form, the CDR3 reads TGTGCCATCAGGAACAGGGGGAACACCGGGGAGCTGTTTTTT. Protein: CAIRNRGNTGELFF. The rearrangement uses TRBV10-3 and TRBJ2-2, with 7 bases aligning to TRBD1. The germline V gene encodes CDR1 ENHRY and CDR2 SYGVKD. J was trimmed by 1 base and V by 6 bases; bases with no gene match: 2. The CDR3 runs to 14 residues.

This sequence joins TRBV3-1 and TRBJ2-7, with D tentatively TRBD2 (7 bases). Trimming removed 3 bases at V and 3 bases at J, with 24 bases between. Germline CDR1 and CDR2: LGHDT and YNNKEL (reference sequence). The CDR3 spans 18 residues. The CDR3 loop is CASSHPPGALAAYYEQYF. CDR3 sequence (DNA): TGTGCCAGCAGCCATCCTCCAGGGGCGCTAGCGGCTTACTACGAGCAGTACTTC.

The chain recombines TRBV12-3 or TRBV12-4 with TRBJ1-1, with D tentatively TRBD1 (5 bases). The germline V and J ends were trimmed by 5 bases and 6 bases, with 10 bases remaining between them. This CDR3 comprises 12 residues. The CDR3 nucleotides are TGTGCCAGCAGTCTCAGGGTTTCTGAAGCTTTCTTT. Its translation is CASSLRVSEAFF.

This clonotype has more than one count but fewer than ten. The chain uses TRBV5-1 and TRBJ2-7; 9 nucleotides agree with TRBD2. The germline CDR1 and CDR2 sequences are SGHRS and YFSETQ. With 2 bases clipped from V and 5 bases from J, the junction kept 8 bases outside the gene matches. The CDR3 totals 15 residues. CDR3 DNA: TGCGCCAGCAGCTTCTGGGCTAGCGGGAAGGACGAGCAGTACTTC. Translating gives CASSFWASGKDEQYF.

This clonotype occurred a few times. This rearrangement joins TRBV5-6 to TRBJ2-5; a weak D match, TRBD1 (7 bases). CDR1 SGHDT and CDR2 YYEEEE come from the germline V gene. V lost 3 bases, J lost 2 bases, and 14 bases lay in between. The CDR3 has 15 residues. The CDR3 nucleotides read TGTGCCAGCAGCTCAAGGCCAGGGGGGCAAGAGACCCAGTACTTC. Translated, it gives CASSSRPGGQETQYF.

CDR3 in DNA: TGCAGCGTTGTGGGTCGGGGTCAGGACACTGAAGCTTTCTTT. Translating it yields CSVVGRGQDTEAFF. The gene calls are TRBV29-1 and TRBJ1-1; D unclear. In germline, CDR1 is SQVTM, CDR2 ANQGSEA. The CDR3 extends over 14 amino acids. Trimming cost V 4 bases and J 3 bases, with 15 bases left between them.

The J gene is TRBJ2-1, the V gene TRBV7-8, with TRBD2 identical over 8 bases. CDR3 length equals 17 residues. The V segment lost 4 bases and the J segment 7 bases; nucleotides outside the gene matches: 15. Per the germline V gene, CDR1 is SGHVS and CDR2 is FQNEAQ. CDR3 residues: CASSSQLGTRPSNEQFF. The CDR3 DNA reads as TGTGCCAGCAGCTCGCAACTGGGGACTAGGCCCTCTAATGAGCAGTTCTTC.

CDR3 region: CASSPNPGHYIYGYTF. CDR3 coding DNA: TGTGCCAGCAGCCCGAATCCGGGACATTACATCTATGGCTACACCTTC. The rearrangement uses TRBV7-9 and TRBJ1-2; maybe TRBD1 (6 bases). The V gene lost 5 bases and the J gene lost 4 bases, with 20 bases spanning the gap. Germline V gives CDR1 SEHNR, CDR2 FQNEAQ (reference sequence). The CDR3 covers 16 residues.